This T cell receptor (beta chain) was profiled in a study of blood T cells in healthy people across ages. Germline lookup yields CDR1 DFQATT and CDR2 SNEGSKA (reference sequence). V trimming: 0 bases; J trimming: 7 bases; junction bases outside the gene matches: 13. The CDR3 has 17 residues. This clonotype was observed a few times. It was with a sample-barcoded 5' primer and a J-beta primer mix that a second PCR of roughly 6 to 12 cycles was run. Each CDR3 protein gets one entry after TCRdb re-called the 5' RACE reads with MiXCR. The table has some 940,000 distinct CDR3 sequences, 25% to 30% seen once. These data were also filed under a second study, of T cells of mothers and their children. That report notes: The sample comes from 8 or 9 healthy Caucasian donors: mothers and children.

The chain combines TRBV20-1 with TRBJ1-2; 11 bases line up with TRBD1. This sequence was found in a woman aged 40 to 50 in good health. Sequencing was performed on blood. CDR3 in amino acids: CSAREPVRTGGASGYTF. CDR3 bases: TGCAGTGCTAGAGAGCCGGTGCGGACAGGGGGCGCTTCTGGCTACACCTTC.